This passage covers 7 T cell receptor beta chains from one sample sequenced in a study of cytomegalovirus exposure and HLA in healthy donors. Amplification used 60 Vbeta primers and 13 Jbeta primers. TCRdb's copy holds only in-frame clones and misses some; the assay was immunoSEQ multiplex PCR. This sample has fewer than 200,000 clones, with approximately 80% found just once. Specimen: PBMCs. Receptors originate from a girl aged 2-10 years in good health and CMV-seropositive.

The chain recombines TRBV6-5 with TRBJ1-1; D unresolved. Germline assignment: CDR1 MNHEY and CDR2 SVGAGI. The CDR3 totals 14 residues. V lost 0 bases to trimming and J lost 4 bases, with 9 bases between them. In DNA, the CDR3 is TGTGCCAGCAGTTACTCTGGCAGATTCACTGAAGCTTTCTTT. This encodes CASSYSGRFTEAFF.

This clone appeared a single time. This chain connects TRBV30 to TRBJ2-7, with D possibly TRBD2 on 5 matching bases. CDR1 and CDR2 (germline): GTSNPN, SVGIG (reference sequence). CDR3 length: 12 residues. The ends were cut back, 2 bases at V and 5 bases at J, with 10 bases in the middle. CDR3 amino acids: CAWSREYDEQYF. The CDR3 bases are TGTGCCTGGAGTCGGGAATACGACGAGCAGTACTTC.

This rearrangement joins TRBV28 to TRBJ1-4; D might be TRBD1 (5 bases). Germline V lookup: CDR1 MDHEN, CDR2 SYDVKM. The CDR3 extends over 17 amino acids. V lost 3 bases to trimming and J lost 8 bases, with 22 bases between them. This CDR3 reads CASSFGGRGHRREKLFF. In DNA form, the CDR3 reads TGTGCCAGCAGTTTTGGCGGTCGCGGACACCGGCGCGAAAAACTGTTTTTT.

This chain joins TRBV5-6 and TRBJ1-2; D gene uncertain. CDR1 is SGHDT, CDR2 YYEEEE, per germline. Between the trimmed V and J ends, which lost 0 bases and 7 bases, there was a span of 13 bases. The CDR3 consists of 14 residues. CDR3 protein: CASSLAENTGGYTF. In DNA, the CDR3 is TGTGCCAGCAGCTTGGCCGAGAACACGGGTGGCTACACCTTC.

CDR3 DNA sequence: TGTGCCAGCAGCTTGGTAAGCGGGCTATCCCAAGAGACCCAGTACTTC. Its translation: CASSLVSGLSQETQYF. The J gene is TRBJ2-5, the V gene TRBV5-6; tentative D call: TRBD2 (6 bases). The germline V gene encodes CDR1 SGHDT and CDR2 YYEEEE. The ends were cut back, 0 bases at V and 1 base at J, with 13 bases in the middle. The CDR3 is 16 residues long.

This sequence joins TRBV7-2 and TRBJ1-2; tentative D call: TRBD1 (6 bases). The germline V gene has CDR1 SGHTA and CDR2 FQGNSA. This CDR3 is 18 amino acids long. Between the trimmed V and J ends, which lost 1 base and 0 bases, there was a span of 18 bases. This CDR3 is CASSLDPLRTDPNYGYTF. The CDR3 DNA reads TGTGCCAGCAGCTTAGACCCCCTTCGGACAGACCCTAACTATGGCTACACCTTC.

This rearrangement joins TRBV28 to TRBJ1-5; D perhaps matches TRBD1 (5 bases). Trimming shortened V by 9 bases and J by 4 bases, and 10 bases separated the two germline ends. The CDR3 runs 12 residues. Per germline, CDR1 MDHEN and CDR2 SYDVKM. The CDR3 sequence: CASRGRNQPQHF. The CDR3 bases are TGTGCCAGTAGGGGAAGGAATCAGCCCCAGCATTTT.